This TCR beta chain was captured in a study of shared clonotypes between healthy human individuals. About the study: A donor's plate count was three for CD4 naive and three for CD4 memory; CD8 naive had two and CD8 memory one.

Trimming took 4 bases from V and 6 from J, leaving 13 bases between them. CDR1 and CDR2 from the germline V gene are SGHAT and FQNNGV. The CDR3 totals 14 residues. This clone appeared once. Source study methods: Junction-only immunoSEQ data arrived without quality scores, meaning filtering differed. Repertoires were generated with immunoSEQ multiplex PCR, while TCRdb's copy carries only in-frame clones and drops some. The V and J calls and the clone size are those of that table, but D and trimming were determined from the DNA. The sample includes about 660,000 clones, around 74% of them seen just once.

This rearrangement joins TRBV11-2 to TRBJ2-1; tentative D call: TRBD2 (6 bases). The source of this sequence is a woman in her twenties or thirties in good health. Sequencing was done on a sample of memory CD4+ T cells sorted from blood. Indicated subset: CD45RA-negative fraction. The CDR3 region is CASSYSGGSNEQFF. DNA for the CDR3: TGTGCCAGCAGCTATAGCGGAGGTTCCAATGAGCAGTTCTTC.